The 20 T cell receptor beta chains below all came from one sample that was sequenced in a study of T cells in Graves' hyperthyroidism and ophthalmopathy. The TCR beta CDR3 regions underwent amplification using RNA transcripts as the source. A first-round RT-PCR of the TCR CDR3 used the HTBI primer set. TCRdb re-analysed the multiplex PCR reads in MiXCR, keeping a single row per CDR3 protein. The sample includes fewer than 650,000 distinct CDR3 sequences, more than 11% of them seen just once. Input material: blood. The receptors were gathered from a woman in her 30s with Graves' hyperthyroidism that later progressed to Graves' ophthalmopathy.

There are many counts of this clonotype. This chain links TRBV11-2 with TRBJ1-5, with a tentative D call TRBD1 (5 bases). This CDR3 has 15 amino acids. Per the germline V gene, CDR1 is SGHAT and CDR2 is FQNNGV. V lost 1 base, J lost 2 bases, and 9 bases lay in between. The CDR3 coding sequence is TGTGCCAGCAGCTTAGGGGGGTCGGGCAATCAGCCCCAGCATTTT. Protein: CASSLGGSGNQPQHF.

This clonotype was observed at least ten times. The chain couples TRBV7-9 to TRBJ2-7; 11 nucleotides align to TRBD1. Unmatched junction bases numbered 5, after V lost 5 bases and J lost 5 bases. This CDR3 has 14 amino acids. Germline V CDR1 and CDR2: SEHNR, FQNEAQ (reference sequence). Written as DNA, the CDR3 is TGTGCCAGCAGCCCACGGGACAGGGGGAACGAGCAGTACTTC. Amino acids: CASSPRDRGNEQYF.

This clonotype was detected once. V usage is TRBV2 and J usage is TRBJ1-3; D remains ambiguous. The V end lost 5 bases, the J end lost 4 bases, and 6 bases lay between the germline ends. The CDR3 spans 12 residues. Germline V gene data show CDR1 as SNHLY and CDR2 as FYNNEI. The DNA of the CDR3 is TGTGCCAGCAGTCACACCGGAAACACCATATATTTT. Encoded protein: CASSHTGNTIYF.

This clonotype was detected ten times or more. This chain uses TRBV30 with TRBJ1-2, with a tentative D call TRBD1 (5 bases). The germline gives CDR1 GTSNPN, CDR2 SVGIG (reference sequence). V lost 2 bases to trimming and J lost 3 bases, with 7 bases between them. This CDR3 has 12 amino acids. This CDR3 is CAWSRGDYGYTF. The CDR3 coding sequence is TGTGCCTGGAGTAGAGGGGACTATGGCTACACCTTC.

This clonotype was picked up many times. V and J are TRBV7-3 and TRBJ2-5; D is perhaps TRBD1 or TRBD2 (6 bases each). Germline assignment: CDR1 SGHTA and CDR2 FQGTGA. Trimming pared 2 bases from V and 3 bases from J, leaving 13 bases between. The CDR3 has 15 residues. Here the CDR3 reads CASSLAGRGEETQYF. As DNA, the CDR3 is TGTGCCAGCAGCTTAGCGGGAAGGGGGGAAGAGACCCAGTACTTC.

This clonotype showed up many times. The genes are TRBV7-3 and TRBJ2-3; TRBD2 matches at 13 bases. Germline V gene sequence: CDR1 SGHTA, CDR2 FQGTGA. The CDR3 sequence is 20 residues long. V lost 2 bases to trimming and J lost 5 bases; unmatched junction nucleotides: 16. Here the CDR3 reads CASSLGLAGVGRAMGDTQYF. DNA for the CDR3: TGTGCCAGCAGCTTAGGACTAGCGGGAGTGGGGCGAGCAATGGGAGATACGCAGTATTTT.

This clonotype showed up many times. The chain combines TRBV25-1 with TRBJ1-4; TRBD1 matches 7 bases. The ends lost 3 bases at V and 7 bases at J; junction bases unmatched: 11. Germline V gene data show CDR1 as MGHDK and CDR2 as SYGVNS. The CDR3 sequence is 16 residues long. The CDR3 is CASSDPLQGGGEKLFF. The DNA of the CDR3 is TGTGCCAGCAGTGACCCCTTGCAGGGGGGCGGTGAAAAACTGTTTTTT.

This clonotype has a count of ten or more. This chain joins TRBV30 and TRBJ1-1; D gene uncertain. The CDR3 sequence is 12 residues long. CDR1 and CDR2 from the germline V gene are GTSNPN and SVGIG (reference sequence). V was pared by 0 bases and J by 11 bases, with 13 bases between. The CDR3 coding sequence is TGTGCCTGGAGTGTTCATGACCTCGGGGCTTTCTTT. It specifies CAWSVHDLGAFF.

This clonotype was counted many times. The V gene is TRBV19, the J gene TRBJ2-3; 7 bases align to TRBD1. V lost 5 bases to trimming and J lost 3 bases; unmatched junction nucleotides: 2. Germline V gene lookup returns CDR1 LNHDA and CDR2 SQIVND (reference sequence). The CDR3 has 13 residues. The DNA for the CDR3 is TGTGCCAGTAGTGTACAGGGGACAGATACGCAGTATTTT. Its protein is CASSVQGTDTQYF. The full variable domain, rest sourced from reference TRBV19 and TRBJ2-3, is DGGITQSPKYLFRKEGQNVTLSCEQNLNHDAMYWYRQDPGQGLRLIYYSQIVNDFQKGDIAEGYSVSREKKESFPLTVTSAQKNPTAFYLCASSVQGTDTQYFGPGTRLTVL.

The gene calls are TRBV30 and TRBJ2-7; 9 nucleotides agree with TRBD1. Trimming removed 5 bases from V and 2 bases from J; junction bases left unmatched: 7. The germline CDR1 and CDR2 sequences are GTSNPN and SVGIG (reference sequence). The CDR3 runs 14 residues. This chain's CDR3 is CAWDSGTGTYEQYF. DNA for the CDR3: TGTGCCTGGGACTCCGGGACAGGGACCTACGAGCAGTACTTC.

Of note for this clonotype: This likely comes from a read error, as the CDR3 has no conserved phenylalanine or tryptophan at its end. The chain recombines TRBV30 with TRBJ1-1; no firm D call. CDR3 length: 13 residues. The germline CDR1 and CDR2 sequences are GTSNPN and SVGIG (reference sequence). The V end was cut by 1 base, the J end by 1 base, with 7 bases between. CDR3 sequence reads: CAWSGRQNTEAFV. The DNA for the CDR3 is TGTGCCTGGAGTGGCAGGCAGAACACTGAAGCTTTCGTT.

In its sample, this clonotype was seen many times. The J gene is TRBJ2-1, the V gene TRBV2; TRBD2 matches at 15 bases. CDR1 SNHLY and CDR2 FYNNEI come from the germline V gene. This CDR3 contains 15 residues. V lost 6 bases and J lost 9; bases outside the gene matches: 6. As DNA, the CDR3 is TGTGCCAGCAGAGAGGGACTAGCGGGAGGTGCTGAGCAGTTCTTC. Residues: CASREGLAGGAEQFF.

This clonotype was seen a handful of times. Written as DNA, the CDR3 is TGTGCCAGCAGGCTCCGCGACAGGGGGCTCTACGAGCAGTACTTC. Residues: CASRLRDRGLYEQYF. The J gene is TRBJ2-7, the V gene TRBV5-6; 10 bases line up with TRBD1. This CDR3 is built from 15 residues. Germline CDR1 reads SGHDT; CDR2 reads YYEEEE. V lost 5 bases to trimming and J lost 3 bases; unmatched junction nucleotides: 8. Complete variable domain (other parts from reference TRBV5-6 and TRBJ2-7): DAGVTQSPTHLIKTRGQQVTLRCSPKSGHDTVSWYQQALGQGPQFIFQYYEEEERQRGNFPDRFSGHQFPNYSSELNVNALLLGDSALYLCASRLRDRGLYEQYFGPGTRLTVT.

This clonotype was observed many times. This rearrangement joins TRBV11-3 to TRBJ1-3; tentative D call: TRBD1 (6 bases). Trimming removed 5 bases from V and 0 bases from J, with 11 bases in between. CDR3 length: 15 residues. The germline V gene encodes CDR1 SGHNT and CDR2 YENEEA. CDR3 in amino acids: CASSPGTISGNTIYF. Written as DNA, the CDR3 is TGTGCCAGCAGCCCCGGGACAATCTCTGGAAACACCATATATTTT.

This clonotype was seen repeatedly, ten times or more. This rearrangement joins TRBV4-1 to TRBJ1-1, with D possibly being TRBD1 (5 bases). V gave up 1 base and J gave up 5 bases, with 11 bases separating them. CDR1 and CDR2 (germline): MGHRA, YSYEKL. The CDR3 has 14 amino acids. The CDR3 bases are TGCGCCAGCAGCCAAGTGACAGCACGGACTGAAGCTTTCTTT. Amino acid sequence: CASSQVTARTEAFF.

This clonotype was seen a few times. J is TRBJ1-1 and V is TRBV7-9; tentative D call: TRBD1 (6 bases). V lost 2 bases and J 1 base, leaving 14 bases between the germline ends. Germline V CDR1 and CDR2: SEHNR, FQNEAQ (reference sequence). This CDR3 contains 16 residues. The CDR3 loop is CASSLNWDIRNTEAFF. In DNA form, the CDR3 reads TGTGCCAGCAGCTTAAACTGGGACATAAGGAACACTGAAGCTTTCTTT.

This clonotype showed up many times. The rearrangement links TRBV19 to TRBJ2-2; D is uncertain. Per germline, CDR1 LNHDA and CDR2 SQIVND (reference sequence). Deletions cut 5 bases from V and 1 base from J, with 8 bases between. CDR3 size: 14 residues. CDR3 protein: CASSYWGNTGELFF. The CDR3 DNA reads as TGTGCCAGTAGTTACTGGGGGAACACCGGGGAGCTGTTTTTT.

This clonotype was detected many times. J is TRBJ1-4 and V is TRBV7-9; TRBD1 might be the D (5 bases). Germline loops: CDR1 SEHNR, CDR2 FQNEAQ (reference sequence). V lost 5 bases to trimming and J lost 8 bases, with 12 bases between them. The CDR3 runs to 13 residues. The CDR3, as DNA: TGTGCCAGCAGCCCCGGGACGGCAGAAAAACTGTTTTTT. This sequence encodes CASSPGTAEKLFF.

V usage is TRBV19 and J usage is TRBJ2-2; 9 positions agree with TRBD1. The ends lost 3 bases at V and 6 bases at J; junction bases unmatched: 5. The germline CDR1 and CDR2 sequences are LNHDA and SQIVND (reference sequence). The CDR3 covers 15 residues. This CDR3 is CASSIGDRDPGELFF. The CDR3 bases are TGTGCCAGTAGTATCGGGGACAGGGACCCCGGGGAGCTGTTTTTT.

The chain is built from TRBV7-6 and TRBJ2-3; D unclear. Germline CDR1 and CDR2: SGHVS and FNYEAQ. V lost 0 bases and J lost 1, with 17 bases in between. This CDR3 comprises 18 residues. The CDR3 DNA reads as TGTGCCAGCAGCTTAGCCGGGTCAGGCGGCGTCGGCACAGATACGCAGTATTTT. This encodes CASSLAGSGGVGTDTQYF.